A single T cell receptor beta chain is shown here with its context. Possible read error: a much larger clone is one base away. Preparation of the TCRbeta library was carried out with unique molecular identifiers. MiXCR, applied by TCRdb to the PCR reads, yields one record per CDR3 protein. The sample records about 600,000 distinct CDR3 sequences, 13% being singletons. The data are from a study of T-cell reconstitution after alpha-beta-depleted transplantation in children. CDR3 length equals 13 residues. The sequenced sample was PBMCs, mostly from graft donor cells, obtained 360 days after TCRalphabeta/CD19-depleted stem cell transplant. The TCR originated in a male patient younger than 18 who had a stem cell transplant for acute myeloid leukemia, so the T cells may come from the graft donor. This chain connects TRBV12-3 or TRBV12-4 to TRBJ2-2; tentatively, D is TRBD1 (6 bases). The CDR3 reads CASSPRDTRELFF. The DNA of the CDR3 is TGTGCCAGCAGTCCACGGGACACCAGGGAGCTGTTTTTT.